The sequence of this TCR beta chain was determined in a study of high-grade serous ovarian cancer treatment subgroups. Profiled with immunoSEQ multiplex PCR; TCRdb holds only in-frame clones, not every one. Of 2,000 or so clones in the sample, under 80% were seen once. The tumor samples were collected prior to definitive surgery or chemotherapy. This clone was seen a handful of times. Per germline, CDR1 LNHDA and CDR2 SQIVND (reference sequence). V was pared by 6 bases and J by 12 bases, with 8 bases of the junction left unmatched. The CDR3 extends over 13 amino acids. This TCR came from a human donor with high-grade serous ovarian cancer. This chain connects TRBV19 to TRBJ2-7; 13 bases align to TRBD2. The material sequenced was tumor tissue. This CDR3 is CASRPLAGGLWYF. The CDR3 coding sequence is TGTGCCAGTAGGCCACTAGCGGGAGGGCTATGGTACTTC.